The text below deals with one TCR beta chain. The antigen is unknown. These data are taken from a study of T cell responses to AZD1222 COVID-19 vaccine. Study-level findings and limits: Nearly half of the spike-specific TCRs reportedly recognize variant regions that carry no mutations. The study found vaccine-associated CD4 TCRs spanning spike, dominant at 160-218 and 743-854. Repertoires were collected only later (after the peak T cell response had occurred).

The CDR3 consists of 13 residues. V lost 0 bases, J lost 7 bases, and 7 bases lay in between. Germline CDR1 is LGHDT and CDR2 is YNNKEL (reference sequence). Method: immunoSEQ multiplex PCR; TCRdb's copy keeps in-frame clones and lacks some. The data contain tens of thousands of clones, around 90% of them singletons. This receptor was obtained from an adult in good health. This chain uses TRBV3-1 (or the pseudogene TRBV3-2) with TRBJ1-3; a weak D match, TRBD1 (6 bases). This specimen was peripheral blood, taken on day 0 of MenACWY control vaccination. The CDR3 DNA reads TGTGCCAGCAGCCAAGAAAGGGGGAACACCATATATTTT. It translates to CASSQERGNTIYF.